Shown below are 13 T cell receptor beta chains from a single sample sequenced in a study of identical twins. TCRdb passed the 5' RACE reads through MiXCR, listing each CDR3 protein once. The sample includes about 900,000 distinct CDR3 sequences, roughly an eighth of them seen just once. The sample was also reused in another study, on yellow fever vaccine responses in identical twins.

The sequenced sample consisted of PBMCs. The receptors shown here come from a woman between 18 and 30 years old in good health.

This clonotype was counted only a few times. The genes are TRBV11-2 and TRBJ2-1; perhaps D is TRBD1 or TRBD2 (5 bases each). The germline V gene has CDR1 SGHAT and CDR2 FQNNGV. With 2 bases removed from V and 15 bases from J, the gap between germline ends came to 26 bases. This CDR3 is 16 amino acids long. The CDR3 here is CASSLSAMMGPGVRFF. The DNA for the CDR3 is TGTGCCAGCAGCTTATCAGCCATGATGGGACCCGGGGTTCGGTTCTTC.

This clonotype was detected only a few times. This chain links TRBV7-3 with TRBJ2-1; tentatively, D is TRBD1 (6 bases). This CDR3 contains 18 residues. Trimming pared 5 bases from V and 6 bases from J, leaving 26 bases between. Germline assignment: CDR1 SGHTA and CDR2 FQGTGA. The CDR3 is CASSPPSGGPRASNEQFF. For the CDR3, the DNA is TGTGCCAGCAGCCCCCCCAGTGGGGGCCCCCGGGCGAGCAATGAGCAGTTCTTC.

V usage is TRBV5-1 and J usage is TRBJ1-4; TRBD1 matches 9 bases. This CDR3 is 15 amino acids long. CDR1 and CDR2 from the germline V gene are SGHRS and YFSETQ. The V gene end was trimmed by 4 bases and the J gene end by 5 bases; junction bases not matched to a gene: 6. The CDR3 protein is CASSPEGQGNEKLFF. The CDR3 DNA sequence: TGCGCCAGCAGCCCCGAGGGACAGGGCAATGAAAAACTGTTTTTT.

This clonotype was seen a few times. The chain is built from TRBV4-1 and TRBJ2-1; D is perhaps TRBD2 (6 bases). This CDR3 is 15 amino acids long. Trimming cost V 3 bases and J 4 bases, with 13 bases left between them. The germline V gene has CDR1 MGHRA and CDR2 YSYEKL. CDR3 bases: TGCGCCAGCAGCCAGGGACTCGAACTTTACAATGAGCAGTTCTTC. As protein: CASSQGLELYNEQFF.

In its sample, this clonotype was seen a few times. The chain's CDR3 is CASSLLLTGQGYGYTF. Here the CDR3 DNA reads TGCGCCAGCAGCTTGTTATTAACGGGGCAGGGGTATGGCTACACCTTC. This chain joins TRBV5-1 and TRBJ1-2, with D possibly TRBD1 on 6 matching bases. Between the trimmed V and J ends, which lost 1 base and 5 bases, there was a span of 18 bases. There are 16 residues in the CDR3. Germline CDR1 reads SGHRS; CDR2 reads YFSETQ.

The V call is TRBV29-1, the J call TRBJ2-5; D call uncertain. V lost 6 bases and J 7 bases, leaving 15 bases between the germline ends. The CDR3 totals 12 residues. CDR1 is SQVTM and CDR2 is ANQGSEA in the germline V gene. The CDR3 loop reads CSVAHSRGTQYF. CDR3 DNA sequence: TGCAGCGTGGCCCACTCCCGCGGGACCCAGTACTTC.

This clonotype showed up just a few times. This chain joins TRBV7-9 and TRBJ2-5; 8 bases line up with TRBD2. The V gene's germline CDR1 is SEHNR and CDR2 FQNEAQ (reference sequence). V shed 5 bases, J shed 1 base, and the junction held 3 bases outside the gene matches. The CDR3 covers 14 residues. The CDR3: CASSASGSQETQYF. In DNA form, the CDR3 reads TGTGCCAGCAGCGCGAGCGGGAGCCAAGAGACCCAGTACTTC. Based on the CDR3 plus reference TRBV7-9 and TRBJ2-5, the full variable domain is DTGVSQNPRHKITKRGQNVTFRCDPISEHNRLYWYRQTLGQGPEFLTYFQNEAQLEKSRLLSDRFSAERPKGSFSTLEIQRTEQGDSAMYLCASSASGSQETQYFGPGTRLLVL.

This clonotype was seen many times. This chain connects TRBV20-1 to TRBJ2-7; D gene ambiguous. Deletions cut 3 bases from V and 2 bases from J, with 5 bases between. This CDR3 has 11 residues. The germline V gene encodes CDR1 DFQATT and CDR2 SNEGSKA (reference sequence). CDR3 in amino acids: CSARVPYEQYF. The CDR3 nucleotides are TGCAGTGCTAGGGTCCCCTACGAGCAGTACTTC.

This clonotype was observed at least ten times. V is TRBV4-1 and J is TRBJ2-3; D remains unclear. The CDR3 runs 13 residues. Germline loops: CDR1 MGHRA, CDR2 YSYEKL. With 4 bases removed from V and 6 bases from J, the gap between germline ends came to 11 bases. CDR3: CASSPLMGDTQYF. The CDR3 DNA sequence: TGCGCCAGCAGCCCCCTTATGGGTGATACGCAGTATTTT.

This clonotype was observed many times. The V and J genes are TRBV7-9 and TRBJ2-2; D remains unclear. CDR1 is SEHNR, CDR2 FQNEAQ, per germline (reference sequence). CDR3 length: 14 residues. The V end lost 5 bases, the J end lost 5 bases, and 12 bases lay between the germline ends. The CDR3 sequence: CASSLIQRTGELFF. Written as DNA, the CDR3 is TGTGCCAGCAGCCTGATACAGAGAACCGGGGAGCTGTTTTTT.

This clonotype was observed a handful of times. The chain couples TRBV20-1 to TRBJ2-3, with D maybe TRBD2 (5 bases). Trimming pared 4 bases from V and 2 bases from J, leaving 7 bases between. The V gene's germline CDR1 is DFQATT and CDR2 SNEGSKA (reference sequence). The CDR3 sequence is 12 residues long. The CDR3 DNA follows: TGCAGTGCTACAGCGGTCACAGATACGCAGTATTTT. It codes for CSATAVTDTQYF.

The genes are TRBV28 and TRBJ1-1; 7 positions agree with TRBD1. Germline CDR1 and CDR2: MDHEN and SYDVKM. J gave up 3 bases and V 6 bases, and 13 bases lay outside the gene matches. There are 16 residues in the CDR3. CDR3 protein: CASRNQGVYSYTEAFF. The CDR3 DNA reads TGTGCCAGCAGAAATCAGGGGGTATATTCGTACACTGAAGCTTTCTTT.

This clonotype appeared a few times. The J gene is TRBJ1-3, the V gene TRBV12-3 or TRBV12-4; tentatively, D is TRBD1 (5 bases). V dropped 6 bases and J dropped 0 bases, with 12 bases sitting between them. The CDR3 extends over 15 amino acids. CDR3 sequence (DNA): TGTGCCAGCAGCGACAGTGTGGACTCTGGAAACACCATATATTTT. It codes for CASSDSVDSGNTIYF.